This TCR beta chain was obtained from a study of glioma-infiltrating T cells. Comments on this clonotype: Antigen: not known.

The length of the CDR3 is 15 residues. The germline V gene has CDR1 SGHDN and CDR2 FVKESK. Trimming cost V 1 base and J 4 bases, with 13 bases left between them. The iRepertoire nested amplicon-rescue multiplex PCR amplified TCR alpha and beta CDR3s from RNA. Each CDR3 protein gets one entry after TCRdb re-called the multiplex PCR reads with MiXCR. Here the sample spans tens of thousands of distinct CDR3 sequences, about 23% being singletons. Overall study findings and caveats: Above-expected tissue-blood divergence occurred in all gliomas, most in low-grade ones.

This receptor was obtained from a human donor with low-grade glioma or glioblastoma, undergoing nonglioma brain surgery, or in good health (not recorded which). The J gene is TRBJ1-2, the V gene TRBV14; D is unresolved. The sample was glioma tissue, nonneoplastic brain tissue, or PBMCs (not recorded which). The CDR3: CASSQVAARLYGYTF. The CDR3 nucleotides read TGTGCCAGCAGCCAAGTCGCGGCCCGCCTCTATGGCTACACCTTC.